The rows below give T cell receptor beta chains drawn from one sample of a study of cytomegalovirus exposure and HLA in healthy donors. TCRdb's copy holds only in-frame clones and misses some; the assay was immunoSEQ multiplex PCR. The table lists 150,000 to 200,000 clones, 75% to 85% of them singletons. Sequencing used PBMCs. All receptors come from a woman in her forties or fifties in good health and CMV-seronegative. Each CDR3 is given with its conserved first and last residue. A D gene is named only where the DNA matches it firmly. Part of the rows lack a size; the others show once, few, many or a class for expanded clones.

V gene: TRBV2
D gene: .
clone size: few
J gene: TRBJ2-7
CDR3 protein: CASSRGTYEQYF
CDR3 DNA: TGTGCCAGCAGCCGGGGAACCTACGAGCAGTACTTC

V gene: TRBV7-2
D gene: TRBD2
clone size: .
J gene: TRBJ2-5
CDR3 protein: CASSPGTSGGPDSETQYF
CDR3 DNA: TGTGCCAGCAGCCCGGGAACTAGCGGGGGACCCGATAGTGAGACCCAGTACTTC

V gene: TRBV5-5
D gene: TRBD1
clone size: .
J gene: TRBJ1-3
CDR3 protein: CASSPGQGGGNTIYF
CDR3 DNA: TGTGCCAGCAGCCCCGGACAGGGTGGTGGAAACACCATATATTTT

V gene: TRBV7-3
D gene: .
clone size: once
J gene: TRBJ2-1
CDR3 protein: CASSSRVTSYNEQFF
CDR3 DNA: TGTGCCAGCAGCTCCCGGGTCACCTCCTACAATGAGCAGTTCTTC

V gene: TRBV27
D gene: .
clone size: once
J gene: TRBJ1-3
CDR3 protein: CASSSGTGNTIYF
CDR3 DNA: TGTGCCAGCAGCTCCGGGACAGGAAACACCATATATTTT

V gene: TRBV7-7
D gene: TRBD1
clone size: .
J gene: TRBJ2-2
CDR3 protein: CASTPRQGPSAYIAGELFF
CDR3 DNA: TGTGCTAGCACCCCCCGACAGGGTCCCTCTGCATATATCGCCGGGGAGCTGTTTTTT

V gene: TRBV9
D gene: TRBD1
clone size: few
J gene: TRBJ1-1
CDR3 protein: CASSVKGAGTEAFF
CDR3 DNA: TGTGCCAGCAGCGTAAAGGGGGCTGGGACTGAAGCTTTCTTT

V gene: TRBV7-9
D gene: TRBD1
clone size: .
J gene: TRBJ1-6
CDR3 protein: CASSDDRESSPLHF
CDR3 DNA: TGTGCCAGCAGCGACGACAGGGAAAGCTCACCCCTCCACTTT

V gene: TRBV6-7
D gene: .
clone size: once
J gene: TRBJ1-1
CDR3 protein: CASITDSEAFF
CDR3 DNA: TGTGCCAGCATCACCGACAGCGAAGCTTTCTTT

V gene: TRBV28
D gene: .
clone size: .
J gene: TRBJ1-3
CDR3 protein: CASSPTQGGRNTIYF
CDR3 DNA: TGTGCCAGCAGCCCCACACAGGGCGGTAGAAACACCATATATTTT

V gene: TRBV28
D gene: .
clone size: .
J gene: TRBJ2-3
CDR3 protein: CASSLSGVGTDTQYF
CDR3 DNA: TGTGCCAGCAGTTTGTCAGGGGTGGGCACAGATACGCAGTATTTT

V gene: TRBV7-2
D gene: TRBD1
clone size: .
J gene: TRBJ2-7
CDR3 protein: CASSWGWTGGSYEQYF
CDR3 DNA: TGTGCCAGCAGCTGGGGGTGGACAGGGGGCTCCTACGAGCAGTACTTC

V gene: TRBV10-2
D gene: .
clone size: .
J gene: TRBJ1-5
CDR3 protein: CASSEPGHSNQPQHF
CDR3 DNA: TGCGCCAGCAGTGAGCCGGGTCATAGCAATCAGCCCCAGCATTTT

V gene: TRBV19
D gene: .
clone size: .
J gene: TRBJ2-6
CDR3 protein: CASSANSGANVLTF
CDR3 DNA: TGTGCCAGTAGTGCTAACTCTGGGGCCAACGTCCTGACTTTC

V gene: TRBV28
D gene: TRBD2
clone size: once
J gene: TRBJ2-1
CDR3 protein: CASSSTGGSSYNEQFF
CDR3 DNA: TGTGCCAGCAGTTCCACGGGAGGGAGCTCCTACAATGAGCAGTTCTTC

V gene: TRBV7-2
D gene: .
clone size: .
J gene: TRBJ1-1
CDR3 protein: CASSSLSVNTEAFF
CDR3 DNA: TGTGCCAGCAGCTCCTTAAGCGTGAACACTGAAGCTTTCTTT

V gene: TRBV28
D gene: TRBD1
clone size: .
J gene: TRBJ2-2
CDR3 protein: CASSPPGQRTGELFF
CDR3 DNA: TGTGCCAGCAGTCCTCCGGGACAGAGAACCGGGGAGCTGTTTTTT

V gene: TRBV14
D gene: .
clone size: .
J gene: TRBJ1-3
CDR3 protein: CASSPTRGFGNTIYF
CDR3 DNA: TGTGCCAGCAGCCCAACTCGGGGATTTGGAAACACCATATATTTT

V gene: TRBV27
D gene: .
clone size: .
J gene: TRBJ2-3
CDR3 protein: CASSLVGSRTDTQYF
CDR3 DNA: TGTGCCAGCAGTTTAGTCGGGTCCCGCACAGATACGCAGTATTTT

V gene: TRBV13
D gene: .
clone size: .
J gene: TRBJ2-7
CDR3 protein: CASSSLVRGYEQYF
CDR3 DNA: TGTGCCAGCAGCTCTTTGGTACGGGGCTACGAGCAGTACTTC

V gene: TRBV18
D gene: .
clone size: .
J gene: TRBJ2-7
CDR3 protein: CASSPLSQGLYEQYF
CDR3 DNA: TGTGCCAGCTCACCACTTTCGCAGGGCCTATACGAGCAGTACTTC

V gene: TRBV25-1
D gene: TRBD2
clone size: .
J gene: TRBJ2-1
CDR3 protein: CASSGAGGGNEQFF
CDR3 DNA: TGTGCCAGCAGTGGAGCGGGAGGGGGCAATGAGCAGTTCTTC

V gene: TRBV6-5
D gene: .
clone size: .
J gene: TRBJ2-5
CDR3 protein: CASSPRGWEQYF
CDR3 DNA: TGTGCCAGCAGCCCTCGGGGTTGGGAGCAGTACTTC

V gene: TRBV2
D gene: .
clone size: few
J gene: TRBJ1-4
CDR3 protein: CASSREGSTNEKLFF
CDR3 DNA: TGTGCCAGCAGTAGGGAGGGGAGCACTAATGAAAAACTGTTTTTT

V gene: TRBV7-3
D gene: TRBD2
clone size: .
J gene: TRBJ2-5
CDR3 protein: CASSLNGLAGTETQYF
CDR3 DNA: TGTGCCAGCAGCTTAAACGGGCTAGCGGGAACCGAGACCCAGTACTTC

V gene: TRBV28
D gene: .
clone size: .
J gene: TRBJ2-6
CDR3 protein: CASSPDTGFSGANVLTF
CDR3 DNA: TGTGCCAGCAGTCCCGATACAGGGTTCTCTGGGGCCAACGTCCTGACTTTC

V gene: TRBV5-1
D gene: .
clone size: few
J gene: TRBJ2-1
CDR3 protein: CASSLDLNEQFF
CDR3 DNA: TGCGCCAGCAGCTTGGACCTAAATGAGCAGTTCTTC

V gene: TRBV5-1
D gene: TRBD2
clone size: .
J gene: TRBJ2-5
CDR3 protein: CASSKAGGGETQYF
CDR3 DNA: TGCGCCAGCAGCAAGGCGGGGGGGGGAGAGACCCAGTACTTC

V gene: TRBV27
D gene: TRBD2
clone size: .
J gene: TRBJ2-3
CDR3 protein: CASSGGLAGDTQYF
CDR3 DNA: TGTGCCAGCAGTGGGGGACTAGCGGGTGATACGCAGTATTTT

V gene: TRBV6-6
D gene: TRBD1
clone size: once
J gene: TRBJ1-1
CDR3 protein: CASSSNTGGTEAFF
CDR3 DNA: TGTGCCAGCAGTTCCAATACAGGGGGCACTGAAGCTTTCTTT

V gene: TRBV18
D gene: .
clone size: .
J gene: TRBJ2-3
CDR3 protein: CASSPYGSRGTDTQYF
CDR3 DNA: TGTGCCAGCTCACCCTACGGAAGCAGGGGCACAGATACGCAGTATTTT

V gene: TRBV5-6
D gene: TRBD1
clone size: .
J gene: TRBJ2-1
CDR3 protein: CASSLAGTGGNFNEQFF
CDR3 DNA: TGTGCCAGCAGCTTGGCAGGGACAGGGGGCAATTTCAATGAGCAGTTCTTC

V gene: TRBV28
D gene: .
clone size: few
J gene: TRBJ1-2
CDR3 protein: CASLGQNYGYTF
CDR3 DNA: TGTGCCAGCCTTGGACAGAACTATGGCTACACCTTC

V gene: TRBV7-8
D gene: TRBD1
clone size: .
J gene: TRBJ2-3
CDR3 protein: CASSNRGFTDTQYF
CDR3 DNA: TGTGCCAGCAGCAACAGGGGATTCACAGATACGCAGTATTTT

V gene: TRBV6-5
D gene: .
clone size: .
J gene: TRBJ1-4
CDR3 protein: CASSYSSGGALEKLFF
CDR3 DNA: TGTGCCAGCAGTTACTCCAGCGGGGGTGCACTGGAAAAACTGTTTTTT

V gene: TRBV14
D gene: TRBD1
clone size: .
J gene: TRBJ2-1
CDR3 protein: CASAIGQGVWNEQFF
CDR3 DNA: TGTGCCAGCGCGATCGGACAGGGGGTTTGGAATGAGCAGTTCTTC

V gene: TRBV27
D gene: .
clone size: once
J gene: TRBJ2-3
CDR3 protein: CASRTTGIGTQYF
CDR3 DNA: TGTGCCAGCAGGACGACAGGCATTGGTACGCAGTATTTT

V gene: TRBV2
D gene: .
clone size: .
J gene: TRBJ2-7
CDR3 protein: CASSEGSAQAYEQYF
CDR3 DNA: TGTGCCAGCAGTGAAGGTAGCGCCCAGGCCTACGAGCAGTACTTC

V gene: TRBV6-1
D gene: .
clone size: .
J gene: TRBJ1-1
CDR3 protein: CASSLGTSEAFF
CDR3 DNA: TGTGCCAGCAGCCTAGGGACATCGGAAGCTTTCTTT

V gene: TRBV4-3
D gene: .
clone size: .
J gene: TRBJ1-2
CDR3 protein: CASSQDLSGNGGYTF
CDR3 DNA: TGCGCCAGCAGCCAAGATCTCTCGGGGAATGGAGGCTACACCTTC

V gene: TRBV5-4
D gene: .
clone size: .
J gene: TRBJ1-1
CDR3 protein: CASTLQGPNTEAFF
CDR3 DNA: TGTGCCAGCACCCTCCAGGGCCCGAACACTGAAGCTTTCTTT

V gene: TRBV27
D gene: .
clone size: .
J gene: TRBJ1-6
CDR3 protein: CASSLQRAYNSPLHF
CDR3 DNA: TGTGCCAGCAGTTTACAGAGGGCCTATAATTCCCCCCTCCACTTT

V gene: TRBV19
D gene: .
clone size: .
J gene: TRBJ1-2
CDR3 protein: CASHRQDYGYTF
CDR3 DNA: TGTGCCAGTCATCGACAAGACTATGGCTACACCTTC